This is a list of T cell receptor beta chains from one sample in a study of beta chain features in type 1 diabetes. Only in-frame clones appear in the TCRdb table, and some are missing; sequencing was by immunoSEQ multiplex PCR. The sample includes about 150,000 clones, about 13% of them seen just once. The sample was central memory CD4+ T cells from blood. The receptor source for this set is a young man with type 1 diabetes. CDR3s include the opening cysteine and the closing phenylalanine or tryptophan. A D gene is named only where the DNA matches it firmly. Only some rows state a clone size, as once, few, many or a class for expanded clones.

cdr3_nt: TGTGCCACCAGCAGAGCGGGGACAGGTGGCTACACCTTC
cdr3_aa: CATSRAGTGGYTF
clone_size: -
j_call: TRBJ1-2
d_call: TRBD1
v_call: TRBV15

cdr3_nt: TGTGCCAGCAGCAATAATCAGAACTATGGCTACACCTTC
cdr3_aa: CASSNNQNYGYTF
clone_size: -
j_call: TRBJ1-2
d_call: -
v_call: TRBV28

cdr3_nt: TGTGCCTGGAGTCAAAGGGAGAACACTGAAGCTTTCTTT
cdr3_aa: CAWSQRENTEAFF
clone_size: -
j_call: TRBJ1-1
d_call: -
v_call: TRBV30

cdr3_nt: TGCGCCAGCAGCCAGGGATTCGGGACAGGGACAGGAGGCTACACCTTC
cdr3_aa: CASSQGFGTGTGGYTF
clone_size: -
j_call: TRBJ1-2
d_call: TRBD1
v_call: TRBV4-1

cdr3_nt: TGCAGCGCCGCCGGGACAGGGAAAGAGACCCAGTACTTC
cdr3_aa: CSAAGTGKETQYF
clone_size: many
j_call: TRBJ2-5
d_call: TRBD1
v_call: TRBV29-1

cdr3_nt: TGTGCCAGCAGCACAGACTACTCCTACGAGCAGTACTTC
cdr3_aa: CASSTDYSYEQYF
clone_size: -
j_call: TRBJ2-7
d_call: -
v_call: TRBV5-6

cdr3_nt: TGCAGCGTTTCCATAGCGGGGGGAATAGATACGCAGTATTTT
cdr3_aa: CSVSIAGGIDTQYF
clone_size: few
j_call: TRBJ2-3
d_call: TRBD2
v_call: TRBV29-1

cdr3_nt: TGTGCCAGCTCACCACGGCAGGGGGCAACTAATGAAAAACTGTTTTTT
cdr3_aa: CASSPRQGATNEKLFF
clone_size: few
j_call: TRBJ1-4
d_call: TRBD1
v_call: TRBV18

cdr3_nt: TGTGCCAGCAGTCGTGACACCCTGAACACTGAAGCTTTCTTT
cdr3_aa: CASSRDTLNTEAFF
clone_size: -
j_call: TRBJ1-1
d_call: -
v_call: TRBV7-9

cdr3_nt: TGTGCCAGCAGCAACCAGGGCTCCTACTACGAGCAGTACTTC
cdr3_aa: CASSNQGSYYEQYF
clone_size: -
j_call: TRBJ2-7
d_call: -
v_call: TRBV21-1

cdr3_nt: TGTGCCAGCAGCCGTCGACTAGCGGGGATCACAGATACGCAGTATTTT
cdr3_aa: CASSRRLAGITDTQYF
clone_size: -
j_call: TRBJ2-3
d_call: TRBD2
v_call: TRBV5-4

cdr3_nt: TGTGCCAGCAGCTCTTACGGACTCGTCACAGATACGCAGTATTTT
cdr3_aa: CASSSYGLVTDTQYF
clone_size: -
j_call: TRBJ2-3
d_call: -
v_call: TRBV5-6

cdr3_nt: TGTGCTAGCAGCCTTGGTGAGGGTTTCACCGGGGAGCTGTTTTTT
cdr3_aa: CASSLGEGFTGELFF
clone_size: -
j_call: TRBJ2-2
d_call: -
v_call: TRBV7-7

cdr3_nt: TGTGCCAGCAGCACCCGGGCGACGGCCGAGCAGTACTTC
cdr3_aa: CASSTRATAEQYF
clone_size: many
j_call: TRBJ2-7
d_call: -
v_call: TRBV9

cdr3_nt: TGCAGCGCCCCCCTGGTGGACGGCGGGGAGCTGTTTTTT
cdr3_aa: CSAPLVDGGELFF
clone_size: -
j_call: TRBJ2-2
d_call: -
v_call: TRBV29-1

cdr3_nt: TGCAGCGTTGAAGGAAAGACCGGGGAGCTGTTTTTT
cdr3_aa: CSVEGKTGELFF
clone_size: few
j_call: TRBJ2-2
d_call: -
v_call: TRBV29-1

cdr3_nt: TGCGCCAGCAGCCAAGATTTTGTAGAGACCCAGTACTTC
cdr3_aa: CASSQDFVETQYF
clone_size: few
j_call: TRBJ2-5
d_call: -
v_call: TRBV4-1

cdr3_nt: TGTGCCAGCTCACCACCGGAAGCGGAAATAAAGGCCTACGAGCAGTACTTC
cdr3_aa: CASSPPEAEIKAYEQYF
clone_size: many
j_call: TRBJ2-7
d_call: -
v_call: TRBV18

cdr3_nt: TGTGCCAGCAGTGTAGAGAGCTCCTACAATGAGCAGTTCTTC
cdr3_aa: CASSVESSYNEQFF
clone_size: few
j_call: TRBJ2-1
d_call: -
v_call: TRBV6-1

cdr3_nt: TGCAGCGTCCGGGACTCCCGCAACTCTGGGGCCAACGTCCTGACTTTC
cdr3_aa: CSVRDSRNSGANVLTF
clone_size: many
j_call: TRBJ2-6
d_call: -
v_call: TRBV29-1

cdr3_nt: TGTGCCAGCAGTGAAGCAGTGGCAGGGGGAAGGTCGGATACGCAGTATTTT
cdr3_aa: CASSEAVAGGRSDTQYF
clone_size: -
j_call: TRBJ2-3
d_call: TRBD1
v_call: TRBV6-1

cdr3_nt: TGTGCCTGGTCCCGGGACAGTCCCGATACGCAGTATTTT
cdr3_aa: CAWSRDSPDTQYF
clone_size: -
j_call: TRBJ2-3
d_call: TRBD1
v_call: TRBV30